The rows below give T cell receptor beta chains drawn from one sample of a study of T cell responses to AZD1222 COVID-19 vaccine. Here immunoSEQ multiplex PCR was the method, and the copy in TCRdb shows in-frame clones only, minus some. The profile covers 100,000 to 120,000 clones, with over 75% appearing a single time and around 4.6% taken by the ten largest. The starting material was peripheral blood, obtained on day 0 of AZD1222 vaccination. The receptor set was obtained from an adult in good health. Each CDR3 is given with its conserved first and last residue. D genes are given only for firm matches. Expanded clones are given a class, and other clones once, few, many or no size at all.

size,D,J,V,CDR3,DNA
NA,TRBD1,TRBJ2-5,TRBV10-3,CAISHRGFGETQYF,TGTGCCATCAGTCACAGGGGATTCGGAGAGACCCAGTACTTC
NA,NA,TRBJ2-5,TRBV6-2/TRBV6-3,CASSPNNDETQYF,TGTGCCAGCAGTCCGAACAATGACGAGACCCAGTACTTC
NA,NA,TRBJ1-6,TRBV6-5,CASSYAGTGNSPLHF,TGTGCCAGCAGTTACGCCGGGACGGGAAATTCACCCCTCCACTTT
NA,NA,TRBJ1-1,TRBV2,CASGRGHFNTEAFF,TGTGCCAGCGGGCGGGGACATTTTAACACTGAAGCTTTCTTT
NA,NA,TRBJ2-3,TRBV9,CASRATGAKDTQYF,TGTGCCAGCCGGGCAACCGGTGCGAAGGATACGCAGTATTTT
few,NA,TRBJ1-5,TRBV5-4,CASSRSPTGSNQPQHF,TGTGCCAGCAGCCGCTCCCCGACAGGTAGCAATCAGCCCCAGCATTTT
NA,TRBD2,TRBJ2-1,TRBV5-5,CASSSQGLAGGRYNEQFF,TGTGCCAGCAGCTCCCAGGGACTAGCGGGAGGGCGGTACAATGAGCAGTTCTTC
NA,NA,TRBJ1-5,TRBV6-6,CASSMTGLSNQPQHF,TGTGCCAGCAGCATGACAGGTCTTAGCAATCAGCCCCAGCATTTT
NA,NA,TRBJ2-5,TRBV5-1,CASSWSGRGETQYF,TGCGCCAGCAGCTGGAGCGGTAGGGGGGAGACCCAGTACTTC
NA,NA,TRBJ2-2,TRBV5-5,CASSLDSLSTGELFF,TGTGCCAGCAGCTTGGACAGTCTGAGCACCGGGGAGCTGTTTTTT